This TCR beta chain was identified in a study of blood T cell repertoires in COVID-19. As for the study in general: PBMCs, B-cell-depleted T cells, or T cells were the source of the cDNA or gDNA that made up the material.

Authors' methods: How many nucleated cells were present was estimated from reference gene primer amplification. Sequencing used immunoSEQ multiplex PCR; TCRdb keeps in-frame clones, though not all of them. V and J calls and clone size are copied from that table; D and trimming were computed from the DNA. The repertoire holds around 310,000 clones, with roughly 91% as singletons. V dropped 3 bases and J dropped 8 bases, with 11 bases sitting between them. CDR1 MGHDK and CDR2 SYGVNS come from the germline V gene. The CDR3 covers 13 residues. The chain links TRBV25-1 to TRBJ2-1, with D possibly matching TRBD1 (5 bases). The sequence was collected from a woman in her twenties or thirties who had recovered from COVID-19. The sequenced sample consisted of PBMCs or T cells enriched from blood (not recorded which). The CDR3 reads CASSDVGLDEQFF. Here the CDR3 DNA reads TGTGCCAGCAGTGATGTGGGGCTGGATGAGCAGTTCTTC.